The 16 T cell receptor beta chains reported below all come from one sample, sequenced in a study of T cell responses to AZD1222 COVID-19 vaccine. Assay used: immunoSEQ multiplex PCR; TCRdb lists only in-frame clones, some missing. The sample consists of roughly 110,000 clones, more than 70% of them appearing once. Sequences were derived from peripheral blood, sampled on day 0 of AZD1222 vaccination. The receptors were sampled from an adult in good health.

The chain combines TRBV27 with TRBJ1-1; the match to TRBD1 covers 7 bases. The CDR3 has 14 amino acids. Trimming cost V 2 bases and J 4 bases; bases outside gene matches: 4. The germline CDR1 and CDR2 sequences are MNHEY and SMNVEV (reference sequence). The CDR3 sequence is CASSLGRGGTEAFF. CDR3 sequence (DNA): TGTGCCAGCAGTTTAGGCAGGGGGGGCACTGAAGCTTTCTTT.

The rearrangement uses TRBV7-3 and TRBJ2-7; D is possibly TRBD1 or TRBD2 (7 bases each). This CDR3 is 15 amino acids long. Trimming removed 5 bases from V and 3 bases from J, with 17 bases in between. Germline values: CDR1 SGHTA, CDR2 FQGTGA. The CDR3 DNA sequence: TGTGCCAGCAGCCCTGGGAGGGGGCGCGTCTACGAGCAGTACTTC. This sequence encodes CASSPGRGRVYEQYF.

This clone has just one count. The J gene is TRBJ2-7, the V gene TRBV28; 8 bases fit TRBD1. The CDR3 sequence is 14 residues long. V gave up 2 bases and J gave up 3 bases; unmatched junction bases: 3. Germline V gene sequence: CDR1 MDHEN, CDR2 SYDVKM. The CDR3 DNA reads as TGTGCCAGCAGTTTACTGGGACAGGACTACGAGCAGTACTTC. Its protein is CASSLLGQDYEQYF.

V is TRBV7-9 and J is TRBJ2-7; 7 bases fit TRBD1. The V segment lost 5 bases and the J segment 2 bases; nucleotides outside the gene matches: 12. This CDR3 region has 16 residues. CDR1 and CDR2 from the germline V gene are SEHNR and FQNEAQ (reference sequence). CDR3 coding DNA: TGTGCCAGCAGCGGGCACCGACAGGGCTCCCCCTACGAGCAGTACTTC. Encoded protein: CASSGHRQGSPYEQYF. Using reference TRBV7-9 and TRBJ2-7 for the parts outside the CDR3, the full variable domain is DTGVSQNPRHKITKRGQNVTFRCDPISEHNRLYWYRQTLGQGPEFLTYFQNEAQLEKSRLLSDRFSAERPKGSFSTLEIQRTEQGDSAMYLCASSGHRQGSPYEQYFGPGTRLTVT.

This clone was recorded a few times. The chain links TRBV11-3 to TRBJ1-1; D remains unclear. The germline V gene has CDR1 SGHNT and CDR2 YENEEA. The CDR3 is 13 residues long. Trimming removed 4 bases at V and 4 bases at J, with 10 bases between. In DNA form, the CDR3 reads TGTGCCAGCAGCTCCCCCCGGAGCACTGAAGCTTTCTTT. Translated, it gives CASSSPRSTEAFF.

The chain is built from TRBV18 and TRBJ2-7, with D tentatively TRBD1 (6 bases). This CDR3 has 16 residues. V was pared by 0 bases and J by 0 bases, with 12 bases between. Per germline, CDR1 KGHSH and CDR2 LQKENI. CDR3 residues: CASSPPGQASSYEQYF. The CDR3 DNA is TGTGCCAGCTCACCACCGGGACAAGCTAGCTCCTACGAGCAGTACTTC.

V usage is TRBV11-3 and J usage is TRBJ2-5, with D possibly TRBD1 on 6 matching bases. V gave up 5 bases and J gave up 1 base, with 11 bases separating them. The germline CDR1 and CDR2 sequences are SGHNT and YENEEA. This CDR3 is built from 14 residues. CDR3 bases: TGTGCCAGCAGCCATCTGGACAGCCAAGAGACCCAGTACTTC. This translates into CASSHLDSQETQYF.

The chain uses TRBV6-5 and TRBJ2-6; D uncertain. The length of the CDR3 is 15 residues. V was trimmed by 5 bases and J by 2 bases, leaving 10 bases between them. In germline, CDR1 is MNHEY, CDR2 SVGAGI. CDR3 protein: CASSTSGPGANVLTF. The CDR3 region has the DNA TGTGCCAGCAGTACCTCCGGGCCTGGGGCCAACGTCCTGACTTTC.

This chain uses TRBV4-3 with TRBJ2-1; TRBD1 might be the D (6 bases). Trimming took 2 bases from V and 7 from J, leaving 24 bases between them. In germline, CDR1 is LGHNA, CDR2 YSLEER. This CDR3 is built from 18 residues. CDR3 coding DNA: TGCGCCAGCAGCCAACGCCAGTCTTCAGGGGAAACGGGGAATGAGCAGTTCTTC. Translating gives CASSQRQSSGETGNEQFF.

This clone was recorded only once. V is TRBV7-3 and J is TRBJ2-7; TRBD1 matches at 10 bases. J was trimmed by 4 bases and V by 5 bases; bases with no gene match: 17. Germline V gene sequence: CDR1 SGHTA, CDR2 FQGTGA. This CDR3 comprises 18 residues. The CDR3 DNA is TGTGCCAGCAGCCCTACCCACTCCGGGACAGGGGTTTGGTACGAGCAGTACTTC. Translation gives CASSPTHSGTGVWYEQYF.

Written as DNA, the CDR3 is TGCAGCGCTGTCCCATTAGGGGTGTCCACTGAAGCTTTCTTT. Protein product: CSAVPLGVSTEAFF. The V gene is TRBV29-1, the J gene TRBJ1-1; possible D gene TRBD1, 5 bases. CDR1 is SQVTM and CDR2 is ANQGSEA in the germline V gene. The CDR3 has 14 residues. V lost 7 bases, J lost 4 bases, and 19 bases lay in between.

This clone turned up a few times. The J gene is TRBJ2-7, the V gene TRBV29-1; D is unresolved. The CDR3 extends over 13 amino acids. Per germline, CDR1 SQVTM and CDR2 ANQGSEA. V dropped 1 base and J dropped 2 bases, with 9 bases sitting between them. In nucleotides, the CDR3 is TGCAGCGTTGAAGTCGGCGGAGCCTACGAGCAGTACTTC. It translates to CSVEVGGAYEQYF.

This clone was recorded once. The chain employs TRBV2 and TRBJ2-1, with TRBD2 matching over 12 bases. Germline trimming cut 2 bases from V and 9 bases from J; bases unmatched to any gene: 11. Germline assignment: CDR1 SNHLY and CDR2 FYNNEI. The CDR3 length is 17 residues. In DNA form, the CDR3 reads TGTGCCAGCAGTGAAAGTCCCCTAGCGGGAGGGCCAGGTGAGCAGTTCTTC. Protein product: CASSESPLAGGPGEQFF.

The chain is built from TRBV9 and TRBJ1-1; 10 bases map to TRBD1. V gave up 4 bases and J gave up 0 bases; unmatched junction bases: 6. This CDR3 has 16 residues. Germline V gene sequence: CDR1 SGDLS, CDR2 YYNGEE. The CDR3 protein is CASSHGGTGVNTEAFF. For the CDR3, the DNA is TGTGCCAGCAGCCACGGGGGGACAGGGGTGAACACTGAAGCTTTCTTT.

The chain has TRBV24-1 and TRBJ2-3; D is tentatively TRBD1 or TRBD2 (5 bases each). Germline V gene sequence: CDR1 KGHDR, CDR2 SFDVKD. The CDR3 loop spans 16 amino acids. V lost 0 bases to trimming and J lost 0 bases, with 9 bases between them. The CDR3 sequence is CATSDLGTASTDTQYF. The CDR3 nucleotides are TGTGCCACCAGTGATTTGGGGACGGCGAGCACAGATACGCAGTATTTT.

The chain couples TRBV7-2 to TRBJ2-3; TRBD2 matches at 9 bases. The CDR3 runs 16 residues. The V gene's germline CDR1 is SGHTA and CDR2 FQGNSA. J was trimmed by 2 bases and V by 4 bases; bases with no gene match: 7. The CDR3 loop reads CASSYRLAAYTDTQYF. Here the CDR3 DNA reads TGTGCCAGCAGCTACAGACTAGCGGCTTACACAGATACGCAGTATTTT. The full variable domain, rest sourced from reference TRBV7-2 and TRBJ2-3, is GAGVSQSPSNKVTEKGKDVELRCDPISGHTALYWYRQSLGQGLEFLIYFQGNSAPDKSGLPSDRFSAERTGGSVSTLTIQRTQQEDSAVYLCASSYRLAAYTDTQYFGPGTRLTVL.